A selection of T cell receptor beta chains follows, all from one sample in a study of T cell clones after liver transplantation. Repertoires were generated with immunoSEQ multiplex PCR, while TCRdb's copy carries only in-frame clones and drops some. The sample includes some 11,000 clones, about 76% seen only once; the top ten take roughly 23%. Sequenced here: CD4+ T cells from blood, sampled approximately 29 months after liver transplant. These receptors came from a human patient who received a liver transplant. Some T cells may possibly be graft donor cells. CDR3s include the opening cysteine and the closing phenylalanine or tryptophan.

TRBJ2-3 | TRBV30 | CAGASDSRTDTQYF
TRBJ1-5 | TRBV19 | CASSAGQGAGQPQHF
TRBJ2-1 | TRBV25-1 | CASSFDSYNEQFF
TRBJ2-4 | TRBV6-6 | CASTGNTGTKNIQYF
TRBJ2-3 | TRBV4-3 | CASSPLTGGTGADTQYF
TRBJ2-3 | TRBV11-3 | CASSPRARSSDTQYF
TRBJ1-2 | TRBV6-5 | CASSYGADGNYGYTF
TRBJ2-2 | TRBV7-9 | CGGTDTGELFF
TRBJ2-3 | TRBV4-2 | CASSQLGSSGTDTQYF
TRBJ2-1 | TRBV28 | CASSSGTGAWNEQFF
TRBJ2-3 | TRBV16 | CASSHGGGTDTQYF
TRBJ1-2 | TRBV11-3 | CASSLALGGYGYTF
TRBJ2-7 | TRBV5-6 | CASSDGGLNSYEQYF
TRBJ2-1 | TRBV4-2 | CASSQGTSGGFYNEQFF
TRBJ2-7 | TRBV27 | CASPLPTGGPSSSYEQYF
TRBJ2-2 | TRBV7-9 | CASIPGGSGELFF
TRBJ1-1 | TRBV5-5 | CASSSADTEAFF
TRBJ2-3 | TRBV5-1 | CASSLEGQAADTQYF
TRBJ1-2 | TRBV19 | CASTIGLLYGYTF
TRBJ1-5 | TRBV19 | CASGLGTGEPPQHF
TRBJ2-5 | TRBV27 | CASSFDRDQETQYF
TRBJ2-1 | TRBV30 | CAWIRQDSAYNEQFF
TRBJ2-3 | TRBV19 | CASRTSGLTDTQYF
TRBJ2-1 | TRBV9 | CASSLLSSMAGSYNEQFF
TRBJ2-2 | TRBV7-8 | CASSSETWGAAGELFF
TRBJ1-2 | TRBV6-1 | CASSEAIISTGTNYGYTF
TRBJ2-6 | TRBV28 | CASSLGVRRSGANVLTF
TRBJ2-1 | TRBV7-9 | CASSSGENSYNEQFF
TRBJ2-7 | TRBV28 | CASSSPGLAYEQYF
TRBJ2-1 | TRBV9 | CASSASSGGLYNEQFF
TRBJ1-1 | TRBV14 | CASSQDRGLNTEAFF
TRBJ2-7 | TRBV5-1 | CASSLRGVWREQYF
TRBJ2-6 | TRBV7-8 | CASSPTSGGSGANVLTF
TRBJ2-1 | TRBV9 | CASSVRTGSPYNEQFF
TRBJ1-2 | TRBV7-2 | CASSKEPGRIDYGYTF
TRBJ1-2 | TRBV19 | CASSIEHSGGYGYTF
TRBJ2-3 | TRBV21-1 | CASADSGRGTDTQYF